This T cell receptor beta chain was sequenced during a study of patients and donors after allogeneic stem cell transplantation. One entry per CDR3 protein results from TCRdb running MiXCR on the RT-PCR reads. The data contain about 960,000 distinct CDR3 sequences, about a sixth of them singletons. This CDR3 contains 14 residues. Germline CDR1 and CDR2: DFQATT and SNEGSKA (reference sequence). The junction had 5 bases not matched to a gene; V was cut back by 4 bases and J by 3 bases. There are a few counts of this clonotype. The receptor's source is a human donor who was either an allogeneic HSCT recipient or a stem cell or donor lymphocyte infusion donor (not recorded which). It is not recorded whose cells these are; they may come from a transplant donor. The chain combines TRBV20-1 with TRBJ2-5; 10 bases fit TRBD1. Input material: blood, either unsorted or a sorted T cell fraction (not recorded which). CDR3 loop: CSAIRDRGKETQYF. CDR3 sequence (DNA): TGCAGTGCTATCCGGGACAGGGGAAAAGAGACCCAGTACTTC.